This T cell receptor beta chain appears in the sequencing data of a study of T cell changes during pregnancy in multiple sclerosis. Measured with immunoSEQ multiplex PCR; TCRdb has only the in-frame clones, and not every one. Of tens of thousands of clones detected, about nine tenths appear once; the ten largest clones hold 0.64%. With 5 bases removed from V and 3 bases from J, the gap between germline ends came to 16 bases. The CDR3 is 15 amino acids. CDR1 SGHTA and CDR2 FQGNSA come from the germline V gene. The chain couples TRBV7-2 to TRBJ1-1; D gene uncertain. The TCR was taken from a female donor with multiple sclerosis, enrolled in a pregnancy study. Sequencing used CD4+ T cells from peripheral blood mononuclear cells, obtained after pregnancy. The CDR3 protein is CASSPNFGPYTEAFF. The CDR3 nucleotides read TGTGCCAGCAGCCCTAACTTTGGGCCCTACACTGAAGCTTTCTTT.